A single sample gave rise to the 15 T cell receptor beta chains below, sequenced in a study of blood T cell repertoires in COVID-19. Profiling relied on immunoSEQ multiplex PCR, and the TCRdb table lists in-frame clones only, not all of them. The sample holds roughly 120,000 clones; 70% to 90% are singletons and the top ten take 4.5% to 5%. The material sequenced was peripheral blood. These TCRs come from a human donor in a cohort sampled during active COVID-19.

The genes are TRBV6-7 and TRBJ2-3, with D possibly being TRBD2 (6 bases). TRBV6-7 is an ORF; its function is uncertain. The CDR3 totals 11 residues. Trimming removed 5 bases from V and 9 bases from J, with 9 bases in between. The CDR3 loop is CASSLATTQYF. Written as DNA, the CDR3 is TGTGCCAGCAGTCTAGCGACCACGCAGTATTTT.

The chain combines TRBV7-2 with TRBJ2-3, with 12 bases that match TRBD2. Germline CDR1 SGHTA, CDR2 FQGNSA. Trimming cost V 7 bases and J 6 bases; bases outside gene matches: 11. The CDR3 covers 16 residues. In nucleotides, the CDR3 is TGTGCCAGCAATGGCCTAGCGGGAGGGTTTTGGGATACGCAGTATTTT. This sequence encodes CASNGLAGGFWDTQYF.

The CDR3 reads CASSPGQANSYEQYF. The CDR3 nucleotides are TGTGCCAGCAGCCCAGGACAGGCGAACTCCTACGAGCAGTACTTC. The genes are TRBV11-3 and TRBJ2-7; 7 positions agree with TRBD1. The CDR3 loop spans 15 amino acids. The trim removed 5 bases at V and 0 bases at J, leaving 7 bases unmatched. Germline assignment: CDR1 SGHNT and CDR2 YENEEA.

The chain couples TRBV5-1 to TRBJ2-3; 9 bases line up with TRBD2. This CDR3 is built from 17 residues. The trim removed 0 bases at V and 6 bases at J, leaving 11 bases unmatched. Germline values: CDR1 SGHRS, CDR2 YFSETQ. The CDR3 spells CASSLAASSGSSDTQYF. CDR3 nucleotide sequence: TGCGCCAGCAGCTTGGCGGCGAGTAGCGGGAGCTCTGATACGCAGTATTTT.

The chain recombines TRBV2 with TRBJ1-4; 11 nucleotides align to TRBD1. Trimming cost V 4 bases and J 8 bases; bases outside gene matches: 3. In germline, CDR1 is SNHLY, CDR2 FYNNEI. CDR3 length equals 14 residues. The CDR3 here is CASSGDRGIEKLFF. As DNA, the CDR3 is TGTGCCAGCAGTGGGGACAGGGGGATCGAAAAACTGTTTTTT.

The genes are TRBV7-9 and TRBJ1-2, with no clear D. V was pared by 0 bases and J by 7 bases, with 15 bases between. CDR1 and CDR2 (germline): SEHNR, FQNEAQ (reference sequence). This CDR3 has 15 residues. The CDR3 here is CASSLAHEDLGGYTF. CDR3 bases: TGTGCCAGCAGCTTAGCGCACGAGGATTTGGGTGGCTACACCTTC.

The chain couples TRBV7-2 to TRBJ2-3, with D maybe TRBD1 (6 bases). V was cut by 2 bases and J by 0 bases, with 12 bases left in between. The CDR3 extends over 16 amino acids. Germline V gives CDR1 SGHTA, CDR2 FQGNSA. DNA for the CDR3: TGTGCCAGCAGCTTATTGTGGGGGCCTAGCACAGATACGCAGTATTTT. This codes for CASSLLWGPSTDTQYF.

The chain has TRBV7-3 and TRBJ1-1; D call uncertain. Trimming removed 2 bases from V and 1 base from J, with 8 bases in between. This CDR3 is built from 14 residues. Germline V gives CDR1 SGHTA, CDR2 FQGTGA. DNA for the CDR3: TGTGCCAGCAGCTTAGAGGGCGGGAACACTGAAGCTTTCTTT. Protein product: CASSLEGGNTEAFF.

The rearrangement joins TRBV6-1 to TRBJ1-1; 7 nucleotides agree with TRBD1. The V and J ends lost 4 bases and 6 bases, in that order; junction bases with no gene match: 20. The CDR3 is 18 residues long. Germline V lookup: CDR1 MNHNS, CDR2 SASEGT. The CDR3 loop reads CASSVGPAIRGPGSEAFF. CDR3 DNA sequence: TGTGCCAGCAGTGTTGGGCCCGCTATAAGGGGGCCCGGATCTGAAGCTTTCTTT.

This clone was recorded a few times. The V gene is TRBV6-5, the J gene TRBJ1-1, with D possibly being TRBD1 (6 bases). Trimming took 5 bases from V and 5 from J, leaving 15 bases between them. The CDR3 length is 14 residues. Germline V lookup: CDR1 MNHEY, CDR2 SVGAGI. The CDR3 DNA is TGTGCCAGCAGTCGGGACACCAGAAGAACTGAAGCTTTCTTT. This gives the protein CASSRDTRRTEAFF.

In this sample, this clone turned up once. J is TRBJ2-7 and V is TRBV10-2; 9 bases are shared with TRBD1. V gave up 10 bases and J gave up 1 base; unmatched junction bases: 8. The CDR3 is made up of 14 amino acids. CDR1 and CDR2 from the germline V gene are WSHSY and SAAADI. In nucleotides, the CDR3 is TGCGCCACCGTCGGACAGGGGCTATCCTACGAGCAGTACTTC. As protein: CATVGQGLSYEQYF.

V usage is TRBV27 and J usage is TRBJ1-5; 7 bases match TRBD1. The CDR3 is 15 residues long. V lost 6 bases and J lost 6; bases outside the gene matches: 11. The germline gives CDR1 MNHEY, CDR2 SMNVEV (reference sequence). The CDR3 sequence is CASREQGSLSQPQHF. As DNA, the CDR3 is TGTGCCAGCAGGGAACAGGGGAGTTTAAGTCAGCCCCAGCATTTT.

This clone occurred once. The chain has TRBV19 and TRBJ2-3; weak D call: TRBD1 (5 bases). The CDR3 has 15 residues. Germline V CDR1 and CDR2: LNHDA, SQIVND (reference sequence). V was pared by 2 bases and J by 2 bases, with 11 bases between. In DNA, the CDR3 is TGTGCCAGTAGTATAATCGGACAAGCCACAGATACGCAGTATTTT. It is translated as CASSIIGQATDTQYF.

The V gene is TRBV9, the J gene TRBJ1-4; tentative D call: TRBD1 (6 bases). The CDR3 extends over 16 amino acids. Trimming took off 2 bases at V and 1 base at J, with 12 bases between the two ends. CDR1 and CDR2 (germline): SGDLS, YYNGEE. This CDR3 is CASSVSPGETNEKLFF. The CDR3 region has the DNA TGTGCCAGCAGCGTCTCCCCAGGGGAAACTAATGAAAAACTGTTTTTT. The entire variable domain, with the rest obtained from reference TRBV9 and TRBJ1-4, is as follows: DSGVTQTPKHLITATGQRVTLRCSPRSGDLSVYWYQQSLDQGLQFLIQYYNGEERAKGNILERFSAQQFPDLHSELNLSSLELGDSALYFCASSVSPGETNEKLFFGSGTQLSVL.

CDR3 sequence reads: CASSQTGHRNQPQHF. The DNA for the CDR3 is TGTGCCAGCAGCCAGACGGGACACAGAAATCAGCCCCAGCATTTT. The chain links TRBV3-1 (or the pseudogene TRBV3-2) to TRBJ1-5, with D possibly matching TRBD1 (6 bases). Germline V gene lookup returns CDR1 LGHDT and CDR2 YNNKEL (reference sequence). The ends were cut back, 3 bases at V and 4 bases at J, with 13 bases in the middle. This CDR3 has 15 amino acids.